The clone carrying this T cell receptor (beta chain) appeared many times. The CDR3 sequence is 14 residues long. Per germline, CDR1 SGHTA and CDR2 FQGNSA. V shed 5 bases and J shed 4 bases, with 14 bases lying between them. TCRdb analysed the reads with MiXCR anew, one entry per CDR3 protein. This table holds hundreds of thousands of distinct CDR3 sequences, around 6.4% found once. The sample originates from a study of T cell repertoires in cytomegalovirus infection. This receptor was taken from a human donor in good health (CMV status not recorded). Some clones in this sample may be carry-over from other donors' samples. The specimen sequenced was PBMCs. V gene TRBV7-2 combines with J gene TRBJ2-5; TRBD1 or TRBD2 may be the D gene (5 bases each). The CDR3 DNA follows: TGTGCCAGCAGCCTAGGGGCTAGCCGAGAGACCCAGTACTTC. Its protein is CASSLGASRETQYF.